The entry below describes one TCR beta chain. J lost 3 bases, V lost 9 bases, and 5 bases had no gene match. Germline values: CDR1 WSHSY, CDR2 SAAADI. CDR3 length: 12 residues. These data come from a study of blood T cell repertoires in COVID-19. Original analysis: Reference gene primers were amplified, and this amplification served to estimate nucleated cell counts. Assay used: immunoSEQ multiplex PCR; TCRdb lists only in-frame clones, some missing. The V and J calls and clone size were taken over from that table, and D and trimming were inferred from the DNA. The table records roughly 100,000 clones, about 85% of them present only once.

This chain links TRBV10-2 with TRBJ2-7; 7 bases map to TRBD1. This TCR derives from a man in his fifties or sixties in a cohort sampled during active COVID-19. Sample: peripheral blood. The CDR3 here is CASSRDSYEQYF. As DNA, the CDR3 is TGCGCCAGTTCCCGGGACAGCTACGAGCAGTACTTC.